This record covers a single TCR beta chain. Its antigen is undetermined. This record belongs to a study of radiation and T cells in renal cell carcinoma. Study-wide findings and caveats: From baseline, blood top tumor clonotypes peaked at 2 weeks post-radiation.

The time point is: blood 4 weeks post-SBRT, at nephrectomy. The treatment was: 15 Gy SBRT to primary tumor, nephrectomy 4 weeks later. Clones were read by immunoSEQ multiplex PCR, and TCRdb kept only the in-frame ones, dropping some. This sample yields some 97,000 clones, of which approximately 80% are seen a single time; 7.2% belongs to the top ten. Germline CDR1 SQVTM, CDR2 ANQGSEA. V was pared by 6 bases and J by 3 bases, with 12 bases between. This CDR3 has 12 amino acids. The chain has TRBV29-1 and TRBJ2-7; D is possibly TRBD2 (5 bases). The TCR comes from a man aged 60-69 years with renal cell carcinoma. Here the sequenced sample was blood, taken from a patient whose treatment included radiotherapy and nephrectomy. CDR3 coding DNA: TGCAGCGTCCCTTCGGCGGGCTACGAGCAGTACTTC. It specifies CSVPSAGYEQYF.